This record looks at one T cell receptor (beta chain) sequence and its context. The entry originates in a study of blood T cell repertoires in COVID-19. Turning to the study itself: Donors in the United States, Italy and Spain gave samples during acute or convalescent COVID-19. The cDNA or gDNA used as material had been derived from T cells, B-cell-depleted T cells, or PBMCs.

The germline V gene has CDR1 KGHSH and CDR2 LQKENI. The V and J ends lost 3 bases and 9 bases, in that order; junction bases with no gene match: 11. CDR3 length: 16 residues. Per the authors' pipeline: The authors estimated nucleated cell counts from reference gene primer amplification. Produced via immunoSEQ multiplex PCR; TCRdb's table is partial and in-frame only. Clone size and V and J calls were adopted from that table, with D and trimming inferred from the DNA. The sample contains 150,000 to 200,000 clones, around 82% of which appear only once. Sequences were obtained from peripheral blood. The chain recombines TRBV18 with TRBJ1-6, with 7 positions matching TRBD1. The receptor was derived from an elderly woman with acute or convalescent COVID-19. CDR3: CASSPGQSSLGSPLHF. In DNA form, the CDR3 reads TGTGCCAGCTCACCGGGACAGTCTTCATTGGGTTCACCCCTCCACTTT.